This passage covers 20 T cell receptor beta chains from one sample sequenced in a study of T cell responses to AZD1222 COVID-19 vaccine. Clones were read by immunoSEQ multiplex PCR, and TCRdb kept only the in-frame ones, dropping some. The sample carries more than 150,000 clones, over 80% recorded once. The material was peripheral blood, obtained on day 0 of AZD1222 vaccination. These receptors originate from an adult in good health.

V usage is TRBV15 and J usage is TRBJ2-5, with 7 bases fitting TRBD1. Germline trimming cut 0 bases from V and 5 bases from J; bases unmatched to any gene: 6. The CDR3 is 15 amino acids. Germline V CDR1 and CDR2: LNHNV, YYDKDF (reference sequence). The CDR3 region has the DNA TGTGCCACCAGCAGAGAACAGGGGTATTACGAGACCCAGTACTTC. It encodes CATSREQGYYETQYF.

The chain combines TRBV5-4 with TRBJ1-1; D call uncertain. Germline values: CDR1 SGHNT, CDR2 YYREEE (reference sequence). This CDR3 has 15 amino acids. V lost 0 bases, J lost 3 bases, and 12 bases lay in between. CDR3 DNA: TGTGCCAGCAGCTTGGGTCCGCGTGGGGACACTGAAGCTTTCTTT. Amino acid sequence: CASSLGPRGDTEAFF.

The chain is built from TRBV7-9 and TRBJ1-2; D unresolved. The CDR3 consists of 14 residues. The germline V and J ends were trimmed by 2 bases and 6 bases, with 13 bases remaining between them. CDR1 and CDR2 (germline): SEHNR, FQNEAQ (reference sequence). For the CDR3, the DNA is TGTGCCAGCAGCTTAACCGTTGGAGGCCATGGCTACACCTTC. Translating gives CASSLTVGGHGYTF.

The V call is TRBV25-1, the J call TRBJ2-2; D perhaps matches TRBD1 (6 bases). V was pared by 1 base and J by 0 bases, with 12 bases between. The CDR3 loop spans 17 amino acids. Germline values: CDR1 MGHDK, CDR2 SYGVNS. In DNA form, the CDR3 reads TGTGCCAGCAGTGAATGGGGACAAGGGGCGAACACCGGGGAGCTGTTTTTT. Protein sequence: CASSEWGQGANTGELFF. The full variable domain, rest sourced from reference TRBV25-1 and TRBJ2-2, is EADIYQTPRYLVIGTGKKITLECSQTMGHDKMYWYQQDPGMELHLIHYSYGVNSTEKGDLSSESTVSRIRTEHFPLTLESARPSHTSQYLCASSEWGQGANTGELFFGEGSRLTVL.

The rearrangement links TRBV5-4 to TRBJ2-7; weak D call: TRBD1 (5 bases). V dropped 1 base and J dropped 7 bases, with 15 bases sitting between them. Germline CDR1 is SGHNT and CDR2 is YYREEE (reference sequence). The CDR3 runs 14 residues. The CDR3 sequence is CASSLSQGMGEQYF. Written as DNA, the CDR3 is TGTGCCAGCAGCTTGTCCCAGGGAATGGGGGAGCAGTACTTC.

This sequence joins TRBV5-1 and TRBJ2-5; D gene uncertain. Germline V CDR1 and CDR2: SGHRS, YFSETQ. The ends were cut back, 5 bases at V and 3 bases at J, with 11 bases in the middle. The CDR3 has 13 amino acids. The CDR3 DNA reads TGCGCCAGCAGGATGGGTGGGGAAGAGACCCAGTACTTC. Its translation is CASRMGGEETQYF.

V usage is TRBV7-2 and J usage is TRBJ2-3; possible D gene TRBD2, 7 bases. CDR1 and CDR2 from the germline V gene are SGHTA and FQGNSA. V was cut by 5 bases and J by 7 bases, with 19 bases left in between. The CDR3 runs 15 residues. Written as DNA, the CDR3 is TGTGCCAGCAGCCCTTTGGTGGGGGGGCCGAATACGCAGTATTTT. This codes for CASSPLVGGPNTQYF.

The V gene is TRBV28, the J gene TRBJ1-2, with D maybe TRBD1 (5 bases). This CDR3 spans 13 amino acids. V lost 8 bases and J 3 bases, leaving 13 bases between the germline ends. Germline CDR1 is MDHEN and CDR2 is SYDVKM. The CDR3 region is CASEPATDYGYTF. For the CDR3, the DNA is TGTGCCAGCGAGCCGGCGACAGACTATGGCTACACCTTC.

The rearrangement joins TRBV6-5 to TRBJ2-1; weak D call: TRBD1 (6 bases). V gave up 6 bases and J gave up 3 bases, with 15 bases separating them. The CDR3 has 15 residues. CDR1 and CDR2 (germline): MNHEY, SVGAGI. Written as DNA, the CDR3 is TGTGCCAGCAGCCTGATCAGGGGCATCTACAATGAGCAGTTCTTC. Translation gives CASSLIRGIYNEQFF.

This chain joins TRBV6-2 or TRBV6-3 and TRBJ2-7, with D unclear. CDR3 length: 17 residues. V lost 0 bases, J lost 3 bases, and 18 bases lay in between. Germline V lookup: CDR1 MNHEY, CDR2 SVGEGT. DNA of the CDR3: TGTGCCAGCAGTTACTCGGCCGCCCTAGGACGGAGCTACGAGCAGTACTTC. Its translation is CASSYSAALGRSYEQYF.

This clone was counted a few times. The chain employs TRBV11-1 and TRBJ2-5; weak D call: TRBD2 (5 bases). Germline V gene data show CDR1 as SGHAT and CDR2 as FQDESV (reference sequence). The CDR3 has 14 amino acids. The V gene lost 4 bases and the J gene lost 5 bases, with 14 bases spanning the gap. CDR3: CASSSGLLGETQYF. The CDR3 region has the DNA TGTGCCAGCAGCTCCGGACTCCTCGGGGAGACCCAGTACTTC.

The chain couples TRBV10-1 to TRBJ2-2; D possibly corresponds to TRBD2 (7 bases). V shed 0 bases and J shed 0 bases, with 14 bases lying between them. Germline lookup yields CDR1 WNHNN and CDR2 SYGVQD (reference sequence). The CDR3 spans 18 residues. The CDR3 DNA reads TGCGCCAGCAGTGAGTCGACGGGGGGCAGAGCGAACACCGGGGAGCTGTTTTTT. Residues: CASSESTGGRANTGELFF.

The CDR3 nucleotides read TGCGCCAGCAGCCAAGATCGTGGCCTTATCAACGACCGAGGAAACACCATATATTTT. Encoded protein: CASSQDRGLINDRGNTIYF. The V and J genes are TRBV4-1 and TRBJ1-3; no firm D call. The germline V and J ends were trimmed by 0 bases and 4 bases, with 22 bases remaining between them. Germline CDR1 is MGHRA and CDR2 is YSYEKL. This CDR3 is 19 amino acids long.

The J gene is TRBJ1-1, the V gene TRBV28; no clear D. With 4 bases removed from V and 1 base from J, the gap between germline ends came to 13 bases. Germline assignment: CDR1 MDHEN and CDR2 SYDVKM. The CDR3 extends over 15 amino acids. The CDR3 sequence is CASSSDMGRNTEAFF. Written as DNA, the CDR3 is TGTGCCAGCAGTTCCGATATGGGGAGGAACACTGAAGCTTTCTTT.

The J gene is TRBJ2-2, the V gene TRBV18; possible D gene TRBD2, 6 bases. V was clipped by 2 bases and J by 4 bases, with 11 bases between them. Germline CDR1 KGHSH, CDR2 LQKENI. This CDR3 is built from 15 residues. The DNA of the CDR3 is TGTGCCAGCTCACCAGGGGAGGAATTCACCGGGGAGCTGTTTTTT. Translated: CASSPGEEFTGELFF. Full variable domain (missing parts from reference TRBV18 and TRBJ2-2): NAGVMQNPRHLVRRRGQEARLRCSPMKGHSHVYWYRQLPEEGLKFMVYLQKENIIDESGMPKERFSAEFPKEGPSILRIQQVVRGDSAAYFCASSPGEEFTGELFFGEGSRLTVL.

In nucleotides, the CDR3 is TGTGCCAGCAGCCAGACAGGGGGTTCCGGCTACACCTTC. Its protein is CASSQTGGSGYTF. The chain uses TRBV3-1 (or the pseudogene TRBV3-2) and TRBJ1-2; TRBD1 aligns across 9 bases. The length of the CDR3 is 13 residues. Germline V gene sequence: CDR1 LGHDT, CDR2 YNNKEL (reference sequence). Trimming took 3 bases from V and 8 from J; bases not matched to a gene: 4.

The chain uses TRBV29-1 and TRBJ1-4; 7 nucleotides align to TRBD1. Germline assignment: CDR1 SQVTM and CDR2 ANQGSEA. With V trimmed by 5 bases and J by 5 bases, 5 bases remained unmatched. The CDR3 runs to 13 residues. The CDR3 nucleotides read TGCAGCGTTAAGGCAGGGGGAAATGAAAAACTGTTTTTT. Its protein is CSVKAGGNEKLFF.

The chain joins TRBV5-6 to TRBJ1-6; 8 bases agree with TRBD1. Germline loops: CDR1 SGHDT, CDR2 YYEEEE. V was clipped by 4 bases and J by 11 bases; unmatched bases: 14. This CDR3 is 16 amino acids long. CDR3 bases: TGTGCCAGCAGCCGACGGACAGGGAGGTCGGATCCACCCCTCCACTTT. It translates to CASSRRTGRSDPPLHF.

The chain employs TRBV11-1 and TRBJ1-5; the D gene is possibly TRBD1 (5 bases). Per germline, CDR1 SGHAT and CDR2 FQDESV (reference sequence). The CDR3 loop spans 13 amino acids. With 3 bases removed from V and 4 bases from J, the gap between germline ends came to 7 bases. CDR3: CASSFDSNQPQHF. The CDR3 DNA is TGTGCCAGCAGCTTTGACAGTAATCAGCCCCAGCATTTT.

The table lists this clone with a count of one. The chain recombines TRBV11-3 with TRBJ2-7; 7 nucleotides match TRBD2. Trimming took 5 bases from V and 0 from J; bases not matched to a gene: 10. The CDR3 runs to 16 residues. In germline, CDR1 is SGHNT, CDR2 YENEEA. In nucleotides, the CDR3 is TGTGCCAGCAGCCCGGGTGGGGGGGGTGGCTCCTACGAGCAGTACTTC. Its protein product is CASSPGGGGGSYEQYF.